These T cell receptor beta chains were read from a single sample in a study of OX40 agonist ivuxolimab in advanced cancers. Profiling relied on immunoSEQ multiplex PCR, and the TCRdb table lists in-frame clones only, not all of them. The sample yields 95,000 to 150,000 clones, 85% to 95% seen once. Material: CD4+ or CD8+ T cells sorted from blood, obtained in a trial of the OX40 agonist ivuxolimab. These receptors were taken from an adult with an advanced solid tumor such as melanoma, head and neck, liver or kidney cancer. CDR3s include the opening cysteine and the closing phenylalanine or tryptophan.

CASSVLLGGSFGGYTF,TRBV9
CASSSGVGNTIYF,TRBV27
CASSQGSSGHNEQFF,TRBV6-6
CASSIDLGYGNQPQHF,TRBV19
CASSPDRGSNEQFF,TRBV27
CASSLRDYSYEQYF,TRBV9
CASSMGGKQNTEAFF,TRBV19
CASSFGLAGRTDTQYF,TRBV7-2
CASTGRAEQYF,TRBV2
CASSPPTSGSYEQYF,TRBV18
CASSSSRRGEKLFF,TRBV7-9
CASSLSGRSPNEQFF,TRBV5-1
CASSYGTLNTEAFF,TRBV6-5
CASGEARGTEAFF,TRBV7-9
CASSPWGQGSTEAFF,TRBV7-6
CASTGGDLTTYEQYF,TRBV6-1
CASSLLGADTQYF,TRBV27
CASSLRAGPYEQYF,TRBV5-1
CASSEVASGREQFF,TRBV6-1
CASSRDGTYEQYF,TRBV5-1
CASSGMGGEQYF,TRBV18
CASSVGGSTDTQYF,TRBV9
CASSLPVASGNTIYF,TRBV28
CASSYPTGPNEKLFF,TRBV6-5
CASTGMETQYF,TRBV28
CASSSGTSGYNEQFF,TRBV5-4
CASSPSHGTYEQYF,TRBV11-2
CASSLGWGLSYEQYF,TRBV11-2
CASSKGDTQYF,TRBV6-5
CASSFTGPTEAFF,TRBV5-1
CASSNGRSADTQYF,TRBV27
CSLGGETEAFF,TRBV20-1
CASSLSSSSYNEQFF,TRBV5-4
CASKTGVITGELFF,TRBV6-5
CAWTLRGTGYGYTF,TRBV30
CASSSTTGVETQYF,TRBV11-3
CASSLGGVETQYF,TRBV7-2
CASSLMFSDTQYF,TRBV7-2
CASSYRGSDEKLFF,TRBV7-8
CASSQSSHDYEQYF,TRBV23-1
CASSAGGSNLEKLFF,TRBV5-4
CASSSSPGAGAYEQYF,TRBV7-6
CASSSIGGTSIRTQYF,TRBV6-5
CASSQVGRWSGNTIYF,TRBV5-8
CASSFAVYIRPYEQYF,TRBV14
CASSYSISRNSYEQYF,TRBV6-5
CATSGTGIDSPLHF,TRBV10-3
CASRHGTANYGYTF,TRBV19
CASSQLAGSGETQYF,TRBV6-5
CASSLEATGELFF,TRBV27
CAIRPASTDTQYF,TRBV19
CASSPRSEDTQYF,TRBV18
CASSPGQGGKNEQYF,TRBV18
CASSLAQGMRNEQFF,TRBV7-6